These 8 T cell receptor beta chains originate from one sample sequenced in a study of beta chain features in type 1 diabetes. These receptors lack a known antigen. Study findings and constraints: There was a moderate but significant shortening of TCRB CDR3s in all four CD4+ subsets of Type 1 diabetes patients.

The authors reverse transcribed all of the isolated RNA, so sequencing captured expressed TCRB transcripts. The assay was immunoSEQ multiplex PCR, and TCRdb's table has in-frame clones only and misses some. The sample gives about 740,000 clones, around 15% of which show up once; approximately 0.022% is in the top ten. Material: naive CD4+ T cells from blood. These receptors came from a man between 18 and 29 years old with type 1 diabetes.

This sequence joins TRBV6-1 and TRBJ2-7, with TRBD2 identical over 9 bases. CDR1 and CDR2 (germline): MNHNS, SASEGT. V shed 5 bases and J 0 bases; nucleotides not matched to a gene: 5. This CDR3 comprises 15 residues. CDR3 sequence: CASSSSGASSYEQYF. DNA for the CDR3: TGTGCCAGCAGTTCTAGCGGGGCCAGCTCCTACGAGCAGTACTTC.

The chain joins TRBV11-2 to TRBJ1-5; D call uncertain. The CDR3 contains 14 residues. The germline V gene encodes CDR1 SGHAT and CDR2 FQNNGV. V lost 3 bases and J 7 bases, leaving 13 bases between the germline ends. Here the CDR3 reads CASSFRHGTQPQHF. CDR3 in DNA: TGTGCCAGCAGCTTTCGACACGGAACGCAGCCCCAGCATTTT.

This clone showed up just a few times. The DNA of the CDR3 is TGCGCCAGCAGCCAAGGAATCACAGGGCCTAACTATGGCTACACCTTC. Protein: CASSQGITGPNYGYTF. The chain links TRBV4-1 to TRBJ1-2; D may be TRBD1 (6 bases). Germline CDR1 MGHRA, CDR2 YSYEKL. This CDR3 is 16 amino acids long. V was trimmed by 1 base and J by 0 bases, leaving 12 bases between them.

The sample holds a few counts of this clone. The chain recombines TRBV2 with TRBJ2-4, with a possible D match to TRBD2 (5 bases). Germline CDR1 is SNHLY and CDR2 is FYNNEI. V was trimmed by 0 bases and J by 15 bases, leaving 15 bases between them. The length of the CDR3 is 13 residues. This chain's CDR3 is CASSEALWLAGYF. The CDR3 DNA sequence: TGTGCCAGCAGTGAAGCCCTTTGGCTAGCAGGGTACTTC.

The sample holds a few counts of this clone. The identical CDR3 is also encoded by other nucleotide sequences in the sample. This chain connects TRBV9 to TRBJ1-2; D unclear. This CDR3 contains 14 residues. V shed 3 bases and J shed 2 bases, with 11 bases lying between them. Germline lookup yields CDR1 SGDLS and CDR2 YYNGEE. DNA of the CDR3: TGTGCCAGCAGCGCCGGGGTGTCGAACTATGGCTACACCTTC. Translating it yields CASSAGVSNYGYTF.

The J gene is TRBJ2-7, the V gene TRBV4-2; 8 bases map to TRBD1. Germline CDR1 and CDR2: LGHNA and YNFKEQ. V lost 2 bases to trimming and J lost 2 bases; unmatched junction nucleotides: 23. The CDR3 has 21 amino acids. CDR3 amino acids: CASSQQRGTGNPVGGTYEQYF. The CDR3 nucleotides read TGTGCCAGCAGCCAACAAAGGGGGACAGGCAACCCCGTTGGGGGTACCTACGAGCAGTACTTC.

The chain recombines TRBV5-1 with TRBJ2-1, with D hard to call. The CDR3 covers 14 residues. V gave up 3 bases and J gave up 5 bases, with 12 bases separating them. Germline lookup yields CDR1 SGHRS and CDR2 YFSETQ. Here the CDR3 reads CASSWAGQDNEQFF. The CDR3 bases are TGCGCCAGCAGCTGGGCCGGGCAGGACAATGAGCAGTTCTTC.

This clone was detected a few times. The chain has TRBV7-9 and TRBJ1-2, with 8 bases identical to TRBD1. The CDR3 has 14 amino acids. CDR1 and CDR2 (germline): SEHNR, FQNEAQ (reference sequence). V shed 4 bases and J 6 bases; nucleotides not matched to a gene: 7. In nucleotides, the CDR3 is TGTGCCAGCAGCTCAAGAGACAGGGGACATGGCTACACCTTC. Its protein product is CASSSRDRGHGYTF.